Sequencing of this T cell receptor beta chain was carried out in a study of response to subunit inactivated influenza vaccine. TCRdb fed the RT-PCR reads into MiXCR, producing one record per CDR3 protein. The repertoire includes over 750,000 distinct CDR3 sequences, over 20% of them detected once, and about 10% sits in the top ten. This clonotype was seen at least ten times. Its specificity is not known. This CDR3 has 17 residues. Germline values: CDR1 DFQATT, CDR2 SNEGSKA (reference sequence). Trimming shortened V by 3 bases and J by 8 bases, and 28 bases separated the two germline ends. Study observations and caveats: The authors suggested that few new T cells are recruited per seasonal influenza vaccination.

The genes are TRBV20-1 and TRBJ1-2; possibly TRBD1 for D (5 bases). The sample in question was PBMCs from blood, obtained around 5 days after vaccination. The TCR sequence derives from a middle-aged man who received an inactivated influenza vaccine. For the CDR3, the DNA is TGCAGTGCTAGCCCCCGCCCCGGGACGCGAAGAGGTGGGGGCTACACCTTC. It translates to CSASPRPGTRRGGGYTF.